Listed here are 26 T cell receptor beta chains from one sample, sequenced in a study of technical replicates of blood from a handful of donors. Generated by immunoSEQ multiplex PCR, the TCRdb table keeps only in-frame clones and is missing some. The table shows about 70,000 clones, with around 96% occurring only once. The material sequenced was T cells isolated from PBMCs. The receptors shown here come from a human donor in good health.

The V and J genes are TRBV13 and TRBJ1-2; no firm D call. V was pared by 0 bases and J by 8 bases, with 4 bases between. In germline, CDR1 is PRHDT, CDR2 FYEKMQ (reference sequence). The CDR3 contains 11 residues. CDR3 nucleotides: TGTGCCAGCAGCTTAGGGAGCGGCTACACCTTC. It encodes CASSLGSGYTF.

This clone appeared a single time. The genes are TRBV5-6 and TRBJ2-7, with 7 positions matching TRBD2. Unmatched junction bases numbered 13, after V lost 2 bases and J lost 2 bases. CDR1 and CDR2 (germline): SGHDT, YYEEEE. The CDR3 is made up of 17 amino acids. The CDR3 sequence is CASSLILAATEAYEQYF. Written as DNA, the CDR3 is TGTGCCAGCAGCTTAATTCTAGCGGCTACCGAAGCCTACGAGCAGTACTTC.

CDR3 DNA: TGTGCCAGCAGCCCCGGTGTCGATACGCAGTATTTT. Its protein is CASSPGVDTQYF. The chain has TRBV27 and TRBJ2-3, with D unclear. The V end lost 6 bases, the J end lost 6 bases, and 10 bases lay between the germline ends. Germline V gene sequence: CDR1 MNHEY, CDR2 SMNVEV (reference sequence). The CDR3 covers 12 residues.

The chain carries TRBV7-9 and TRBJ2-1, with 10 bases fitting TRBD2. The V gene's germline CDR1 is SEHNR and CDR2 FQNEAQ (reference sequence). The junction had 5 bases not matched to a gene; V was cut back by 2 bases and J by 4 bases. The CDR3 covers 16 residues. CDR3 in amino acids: CASSLTLAGLYNEQFF. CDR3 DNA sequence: TGTGCCAGCAGCTTAACACTAGCGGGGCTATACAATGAGCAGTTCTTC.

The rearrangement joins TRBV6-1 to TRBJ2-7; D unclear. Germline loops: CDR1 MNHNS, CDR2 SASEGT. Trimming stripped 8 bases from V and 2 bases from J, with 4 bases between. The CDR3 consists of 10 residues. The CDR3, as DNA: TGTGCCAGCTTAGCCTACGAGCAGTACTTC. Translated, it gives CASLAYEQYF.

CDR3 in DNA: TGTGCCAGCAGTTACTCTTTGAGAACTAATGAAAAACTGTTTTTT. Protein: CASSYSLRTNEKLFF. The V and J genes are TRBV6-5 and TRBJ1-4, with D uncertain. The CDR3 covers 15 residues. V lost 0 bases, J lost 1 base, and 6 bases lay in between. CDR1 is MNHEY and CDR2 is SVGAGI in the germline V gene.

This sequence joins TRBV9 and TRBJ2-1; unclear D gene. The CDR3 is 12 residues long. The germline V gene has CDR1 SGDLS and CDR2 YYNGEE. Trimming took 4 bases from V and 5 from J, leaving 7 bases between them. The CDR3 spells CASSNTDNEQFF. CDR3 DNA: TGTGCCAGCAGCAACACAGACAATGAGCAGTTCTTC.

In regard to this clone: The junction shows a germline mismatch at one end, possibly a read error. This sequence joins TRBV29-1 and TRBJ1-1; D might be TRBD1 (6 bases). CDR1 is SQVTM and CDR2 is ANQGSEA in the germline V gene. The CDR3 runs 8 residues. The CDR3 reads CSVTWTDF. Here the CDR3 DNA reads TGCAGCGTCACCTGGACAGACTTT.

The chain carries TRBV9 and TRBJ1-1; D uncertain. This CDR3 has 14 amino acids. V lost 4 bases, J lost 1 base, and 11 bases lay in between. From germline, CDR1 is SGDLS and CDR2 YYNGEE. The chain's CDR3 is CASSPFGQNTEAFF. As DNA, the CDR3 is TGTGCCAGCAGCCCCTTTGGGCAGAACACTGAAGCTTTCTTT.

Here the CDR3 reads CTYSGRAHSYNEQFF. The CDR3 coding sequence is TGCACCTATAGCGGGAGGGCCCACTCCTACAATGAGCAGTTCTTC. J is TRBJ2-1 and V is TRBV29-1; the match to TRBD2 covers 11 bases. This CDR3 has 15 residues. The germline V gene encodes CDR1 SQVTM and CDR2 ANQGSEA.

CDR3 sequence reads: CASSSPTYEQYF. The CDR3 DNA follows: TGTGCCAGCAGCTCTCCCACTTACGAGCAGTACTTC. The chain carries TRBV7-6 and TRBJ2-7, with no clear D. From germline, CDR1 is SGHVS and CDR2 FNYEAQ. This CDR3 is 12 amino acids long. Trimming stripped 4 bases from V and 4 bases from J, with 8 bases between.

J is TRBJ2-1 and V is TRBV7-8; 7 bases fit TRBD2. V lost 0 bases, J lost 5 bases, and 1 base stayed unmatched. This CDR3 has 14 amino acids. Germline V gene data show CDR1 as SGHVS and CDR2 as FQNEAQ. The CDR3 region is CASSLAGGHNEQFF. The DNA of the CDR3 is TGTGCCAGCAGCTTAGCGGGAGGGCACAATGAGCAGTTCTTC.

CDR3 sequence reads: CASSWTELNEQYF. The CDR3 bases are TGTGCCAGCAGCTGGACAGAATTAAACGAGCAGTACTTC. The V call is TRBV7-9, the J call TRBJ2-7; tentatively, D is TRBD1 (6 bases). The CDR3 is 13 residues long. V dropped 4 bases and J dropped 5 bases, with 12 bases sitting between them. Germline V gene sequence: CDR1 SEHNR, CDR2 FQNEAQ (reference sequence).

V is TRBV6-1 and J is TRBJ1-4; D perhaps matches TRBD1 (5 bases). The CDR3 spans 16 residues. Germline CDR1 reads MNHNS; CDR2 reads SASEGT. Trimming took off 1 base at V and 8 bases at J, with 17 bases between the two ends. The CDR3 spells CASSEEMGQGGEKLFF. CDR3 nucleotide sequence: TGTGCCAGCAGTGAAGAAATGGGGCAGGGAGGGGAAAAACTGTTTTTT.

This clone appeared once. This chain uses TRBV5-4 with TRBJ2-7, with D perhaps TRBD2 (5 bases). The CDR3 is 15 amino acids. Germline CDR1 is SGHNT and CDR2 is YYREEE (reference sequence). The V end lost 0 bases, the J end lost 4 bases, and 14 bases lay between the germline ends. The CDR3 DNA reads TGTGCCAGCAGCTTGGCCAGGACTTTACCTTACGAGCAGTACTTC. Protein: CASSLARTLPYEQYF.

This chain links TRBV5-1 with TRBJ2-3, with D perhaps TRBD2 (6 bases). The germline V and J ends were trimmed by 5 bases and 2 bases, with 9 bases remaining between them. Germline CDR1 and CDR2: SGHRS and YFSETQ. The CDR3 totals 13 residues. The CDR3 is CASRSRDTDTQYF. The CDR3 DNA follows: TGCGCCAGCAGATCGCGGGACACAGATACGCAGTATTTT.

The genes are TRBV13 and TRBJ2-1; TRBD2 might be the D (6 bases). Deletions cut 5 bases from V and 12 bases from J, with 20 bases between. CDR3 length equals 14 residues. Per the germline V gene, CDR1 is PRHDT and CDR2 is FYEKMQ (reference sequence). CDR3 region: CASSHTRGASGQFF. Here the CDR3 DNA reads TGTGCCAGCAGCCACACCCGCGGGGCCTCAGGGCAGTTCTTC.

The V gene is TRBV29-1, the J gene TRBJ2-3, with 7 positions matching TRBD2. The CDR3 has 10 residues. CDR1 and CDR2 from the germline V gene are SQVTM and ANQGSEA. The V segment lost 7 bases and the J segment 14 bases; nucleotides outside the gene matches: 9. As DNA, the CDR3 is TGCAGCGCCGCGGGGGAGGGTTTGTATTTT. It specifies CSAAGEGLYF.

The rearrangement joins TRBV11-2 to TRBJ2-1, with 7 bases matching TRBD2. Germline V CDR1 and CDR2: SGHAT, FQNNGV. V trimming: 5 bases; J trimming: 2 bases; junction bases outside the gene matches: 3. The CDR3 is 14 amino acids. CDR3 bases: TGTGCCAGCAGCCTAGCGGTAACCTACAATGAGCAGTTCTTC. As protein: CASSLAVTYNEQFF.

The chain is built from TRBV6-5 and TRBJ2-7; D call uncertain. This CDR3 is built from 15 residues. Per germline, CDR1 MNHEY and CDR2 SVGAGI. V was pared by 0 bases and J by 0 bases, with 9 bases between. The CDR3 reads CASSYSHRSSYEQYF. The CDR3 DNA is TGTGCCAGCAGTTACTCGCACCGCAGCTCCTACGAGCAGTACTTC.

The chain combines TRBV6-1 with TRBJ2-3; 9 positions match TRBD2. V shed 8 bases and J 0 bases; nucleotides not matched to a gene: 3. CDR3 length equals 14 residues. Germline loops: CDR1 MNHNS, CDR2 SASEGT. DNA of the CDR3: TGTGCCAGCGGGAGCGGGAGGAGCACAGATACGCAGTATTTT. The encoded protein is CASGSGRSTDTQYF.

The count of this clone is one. For the CDR3, the DNA is TGTGCCAGCAGTGACAGGGCCGTCTCGGTGGACCTTTATGGCTACACCTTC. Its protein product is CASSDRAVSVDLYGYTF. The chain uses TRBV6-1 and TRBJ1-2, with D maybe TRBD1 (5 bases). CDR3 length: 17 residues. The germline V gene has CDR1 MNHNS and CDR2 SASEGT. V was trimmed by 3 bases and J by 5 bases, leaving 22 bases between them.

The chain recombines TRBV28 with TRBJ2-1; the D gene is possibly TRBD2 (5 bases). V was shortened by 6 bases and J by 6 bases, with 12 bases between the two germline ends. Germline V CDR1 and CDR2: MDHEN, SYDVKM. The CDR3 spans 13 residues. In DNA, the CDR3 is TGTGCCAGCAGGTTGGAGGTGGTCAATGAGCAGTTCTTC. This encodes CASRLEVVNEQFF.

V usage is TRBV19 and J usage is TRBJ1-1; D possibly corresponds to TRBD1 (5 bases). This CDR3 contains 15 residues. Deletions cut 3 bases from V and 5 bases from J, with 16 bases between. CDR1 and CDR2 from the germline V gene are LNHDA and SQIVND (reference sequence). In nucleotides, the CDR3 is TGTGCCAGTAGTATTGGTGGGGCTTCAAAGACTGAAGCTTTCTTT. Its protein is CASSIGGASKTEAFF. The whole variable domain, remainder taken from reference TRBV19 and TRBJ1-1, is DGGITQSPKYLFRKEGQNVTLSCEQNLNHDAMYWYRQDPGQGLRLIYYSQIVNDFQKGDIAEGYSVSREKKESFPLTVTSAQKNPTAFYLCASSIGGASKTEAFFGQGTRLTVV.

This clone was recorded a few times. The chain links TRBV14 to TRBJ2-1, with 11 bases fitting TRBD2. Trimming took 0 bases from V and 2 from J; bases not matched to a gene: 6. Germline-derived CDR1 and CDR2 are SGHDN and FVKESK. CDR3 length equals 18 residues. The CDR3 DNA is TGTGCCAGCAGCCAAGAAGGCTGGACTAGCGGGCCCTACAATGAGCAGTTCTTC. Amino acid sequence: CASSQEGWTSGPYNEQFF.

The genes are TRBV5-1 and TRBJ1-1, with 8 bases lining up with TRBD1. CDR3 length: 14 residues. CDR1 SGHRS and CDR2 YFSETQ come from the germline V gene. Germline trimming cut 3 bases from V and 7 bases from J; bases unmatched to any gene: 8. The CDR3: CASSSSRDRFEAFF. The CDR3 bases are TGCGCCAGCAGCTCGTCCCGGGACAGGTTTGAAGCTTTCTTT.